These 5 T cell receptor beta chains were sequenced from one sample in a study of multiple sclerosis patients with progressive multifocal leukoencephalopathy. Generated by immunoSEQ multiplex PCR, the TCRdb table keeps only in-frame clones and is missing some. The sample has roughly 28,000 clones, around 90% seen once. This sample's time point: before natalizumab initiation. The material sequenced was PBMCs. These receptors came from a human donor with multiple sclerosis.

The chain links TRBV7-9 to TRBJ2-7, with D possibly TRBD1 on 6 matching bases. The germline V gene has CDR1 SEHNR and CDR2 FQNEAQ (reference sequence). Trimming stripped 6 bases from V and 1 base from J, with 10 bases between. The CDR3 is 13 residues long. The CDR3 reads CASRRGGSYEQYF. The CDR3 nucleotides are TGTGCCAGCAGAAGAGGGGGTTCCTACGAGCAGTACTTC.

The chain recombines TRBV2 with TRBJ1-1, with D maybe TRBD1 (6 bases). The CDR3 is made up of 15 amino acids. V was clipped by 3 bases and J by 4 bases, with 15 bases between them. The germline CDR1 and CDR2 sequences are SNHLY and FYNNEI. CDR3: CASSDPEGGSTEAFF. In nucleotides, the CDR3 is TGTGCCAGCAGTGATCCTGAAGGGGGGAGCACTGAAGCTTTCTTT.

CDR3 loop: CASRPPGTGLYEQYF. In nucleotides, the CDR3 is TGTGCCAGCAGGCCCCCCGGCACAGGGCTCTACGAGCAGTACTTC. The chain joins TRBV28 to TRBJ2-7; the D gene is possibly TRBD1 (6 bases). Looked up from germline, CDR1 is MDHEN and CDR2 is SYDVKM. The V end lost 6 bases, the J end lost 3 bases, and 18 bases lay between the germline ends. This CDR3 region has 15 residues.

The count of this clone is one. The V call is TRBV6-5, the J call TRBJ1-3; D gene ambiguous. The CDR3 consists of 14 residues. Germline assignment: CDR1 MNHEY and CDR2 SVGAGI. The V end was cut by 2 bases, the J end by 7 bases, with 12 bases between. In DNA form, the CDR3 reads TGTGCCAGCAGTTACGAGAGGAGTTGGAACACCATATATTTT. This codes for CASSYERSWNTIYF.

The J gene is TRBJ1-4, the V gene TRBV7-9; a weak D match, TRBD1 (5 bases). CDR1 is SEHNR, CDR2 FQNEAQ, per germline (reference sequence). Deletions cut 4 bases from V and 4 bases from J, with 7 bases between. This CDR3 is built from 13 residues. The CDR3 sequence: CASSSDSNEKLFF. The CDR3 DNA follows: TGTGCCAGCAGCTCCGACAGTAATGAAAAACTGTTTTTT. Full variable domain (rest looked up from reference TRBV7-9 and TRBJ1-4): DTGVSQNPRHKITKRGQNVTFRCDPISEHNRLYWYRQTLGQGPEFLTYFQNEAQLEKSRLLSDRFSAERPKGSFSTLEIQRTEQGDSAMYLCASSSDSNEKLFFGSGTQLSVL.